This T cell receptor (beta chain) appears in the sequencing data of a study of blood T cell repertoires in COVID-19. Between the trimmed V and J ends, which lost 0 bases and 4 bases, there was a span of 9 bases. The germline CDR1 and CDR2 sequences are MNHEY and SMNVEV (reference sequence). This CDR3 has 14 residues. Here immunoSEQ multiplex PCR was the method, and the copy in TCRdb shows in-frame clones only, minus some. The sample carries roughly 180,000 clones, approximately 81% recorded once. The V gene is TRBV27, the J gene TRBJ1-2; D is ambiguous. This receptor was obtained from a man in his sixties who had recovered from COVID-19. Material: PBMCs or T cells enriched from blood (not recorded which). The CDR3 here is CASSLSRGSYGYTF. The CDR3 DNA reads TGTGCCAGCAGTTTATCTCGCGGTAGCTATGGCTACACCTTC.